These 21 T cell receptor beta chains were all obtained from the same sample, sequenced in a study of cytomegalovirus exposure and HLA in healthy donors. Vbeta (60) and Jbeta (13) primers were used in the PCR. Clones were sequenced by immunoSEQ multiplex PCR, and TCRdb holds only the in-frame ones, with some missing. Among 150,000 to 200,000 clones, more than 70% were seen once, and the ten largest hold just under 5%. Sequenced sample: PBMCs. These receptors came from a male donor in good health and CMV-seronegative.

This clone was detected only a few times. The J gene is TRBJ2-3, the V gene TRBV2; 7 nucleotides agree with TRBD2. The CDR3 has 15 amino acids. The J segment lost 4 bases and the V segment lost 7 bases, leaving 11 bases of the junction unmatched. Germline-derived CDR1 and CDR2 are SNHLY and FYNNEI. The CDR3 DNA sequence: TGTGCCAGCAATCTAAGACCTAGCGGCCCAGATACGCAGTATTTT. This sequence encodes CASNLRPSGPDTQYF.

This clone was seen more than once but under ten times. The CDR3 loop is CASSYSREFTYEQYF. The DNA of the CDR3 is TGTGCCAGCAGTTACTCCCGGGAGTTTACCTACGAGCAGTACTTC. V is TRBV6-5 and J is TRBJ2-7; possibly TRBD2 for D (6 bases). From germline, CDR1 is MNHEY and CDR2 SVGAGI. The CDR3 covers 15 residues. V was pared by 0 bases and J by 2 bases, with 11 bases between.

This chain links TRBV12-5 with TRBJ1-1; 7 bases map to TRBD1. Germline CDR1 is LGHNT and CDR2 is FRNRAP. V was pared by 1 base and J by 4 bases, with 3 bases of the junction left unmatched. The CDR3 is 14 amino acids. CDR3 coding DNA: TGTGCTAGTGGTTTGGGACAGGGCCCCACTGAAGCTTTCTTT. Protein sequence: CASGLGQGPTEAFF.

The chain carries TRBV28 and TRBJ1-1, with D possibly being TRBD1 (6 bases). V lost 6 bases and J 8 bases, leaving 22 bases between the germline ends. This CDR3 region has 15 residues. Germline assignment: CDR1 MDHEN and CDR2 SYDVKM. In DNA, the CDR3 is TGTGCCAGCAGCCTAGCATACAGGGAGCTGGTGGAAGCTTTCTTT. This codes for CASSLAYRELVEAFF.

V gene TRBV29-1 combines with J gene TRBJ2-2, with D uncertain. V shed 7 bases and J shed 6 bases, with 9 bases lying between them. The CDR3 length is 11 residues. CDR1 and CDR2 from the germline V gene are SQVTM and ANQGSEA. CDR3 sequence: CSATISGELFF. The CDR3 nucleotides read TGCAGCGCTACCATATCCGGGGAGCTGTTTTTT.

The chain couples TRBV28 to TRBJ2-5, with 12 positions matching TRBD1. There are 16 residues in the CDR3. The J segment lost 5 bases and the V segment lost 4 bases, leaving 8 bases of the junction unmatched. The germline V gene has CDR1 MDHEN and CDR2 SYDVKM. The chain's CDR3 is CASSSWDRGLTETQYF. The CDR3 bases are TGTGCCAGCAGTTCCTGGGACAGGGGGCTAACGGAGACCCAGTACTTC.

The V call is TRBV2, the J call TRBJ2-7; D possibly corresponds to TRBD2 (6 bases). The CDR3 has 14 amino acids. Germline V gives CDR1 SNHLY, CDR2 FYNNEI. V lost 8 bases, J lost 0 bases, and 14 bases lay in between. The CDR3 coding sequence is TGTGCCAGCGCGGGGACGACAAACTCCTACGAGCAGTACTTC. As protein: CASAGTTNSYEQYF.

As regards this clone: Its ends do not fully match the called genes, so a read error is possible. The chain couples TRBV2 to TRBJ2-7; 10 bases map to TRBD1. CDR1 is SNHLY, CDR2 FYNNEI, per germline. CDR3 length: 11 amino acids. The chain's CDR3 is CASSQPGQGFF. Here the CDR3 DNA reads TGTGCCAGCAGTCAACCGGGACAGGGGTTCTTC.

The CDR3 DNA follows: TGTGCCAGCAGTCCTAGCCCCCATAGCACAGATACGCAGTATTTT. Protein: CASSPSPHSTDTQYF. The chain combines TRBV6-1 with TRBJ2-3; weak D call: TRBD2 (5 bases). CDR3 length equals 15 residues. Germline CDR1 and CDR2: MNHNS and SASEGT. The ends were cut back, 5 bases at V and 0 bases at J, with 12 bases in the middle.

The CDR3 region is CASSLVGGSSYEQYF. CDR3 nucleotides: TGTGCCAGCAGCTTGGTAGGGGGAAGCTCCTACGAGCAGTACTTC. The J gene is TRBJ2-7, the V gene TRBV5-4; maybe TRBD1 (6 bases). The CDR3 is 15 amino acids. Germline-derived CDR1 and CDR2 are SGHNT and YYREEE (reference sequence). Trimming left V 0 bases short and J 0 bases short, with 10 bases between.

The chain is built from TRBV5-1 and TRBJ2-5; 7 bases align to TRBD2. The V gene's germline CDR1 is SGHRS and CDR2 YFSETQ. V lost 5 bases to trimming and J lost 1 base; unmatched junction nucleotides: 5. The CDR3 is made up of 14 amino acids. CDR3 loop: CASRLTSTQETQYF. The CDR3 bases are TGCGCCAGCAGGTTGACTAGCACCCAAGAGACCCAGTACTTC.

V and J are TRBV7-9 and TRBJ2-7; possible D gene TRBD2, 6 bases. Trimming removed 2 bases from V and 0 bases from J, with 8 bases in between. CDR1 is SEHNR and CDR2 is FQNEAQ in the germline V gene (reference sequence). This CDR3 region has 14 residues. The CDR3 DNA reads as TGTGCCAGCAGCTTACTCGGGGGCTCCTACGAGCAGTACTTC. This codes for CASSLLGGSYEQYF.

The rearrangement uses TRBV30 and TRBJ1-3; D is unresolved. Looked up from germline, CDR1 is GTSNPN and CDR2 is SVGIG (reference sequence). V was cut by 2 bases and J by 0 bases, with 14 bases left in between. This CDR3 has 16 residues. The CDR3 DNA reads TGTGCCTGGAGTATGAGGCGACCCGACTCTGGAAACACCATATATTTT. Amino acid sequence: CAWSMRRPDSGNTIYF. The full variable domain, in which reference TRBV30 and TRBJ1-3 provide the parts outside the CDR3, is SQTIHQWPATLVQPVGSPLSLECTVEGTSNPNLYWYRQAAGRGLQLLFYSVGIGQISSEVPQNLSASRPQDRQFILSSKKLLLSDSGFYLCAWSMRRPDSGNTIYFGEGSWLTVV.

V and J are TRBV11-2 and TRBJ2-7; 15 bases line up with TRBD2. The CDR3 has 16 amino acids. J lost 6 bases, V lost 0 bases, and 3 bases had no gene match. Looked up from germline, CDR1 is SGHAT and CDR2 is FQNNGV. CDR3 region: CASSLEGGLAGGEQYF. DNA for the CDR3: TGTGCCAGCAGCTTAGAGGGGGGACTAGCGGGAGGCGAGCAGTACTTC. Based on the CDR3 plus reference TRBV11-2 and TRBJ2-7, the full variable domain is EAGVAQSPRYKIIEKRQSVAFWCNPISGHATLYWYQQILGQGPKLLIQFQNNGVVDDSQLPKDRFSAERLKGVDSTLKIQPAKLEDSAVYLCASSLEGGLAGGEQYFGPGTRLTVT.

The chain has TRBV7-3 and TRBJ1-2, with D perhaps matching TRBD1 (5 bases). The CDR3 extends over 13 amino acids. Germline V lookup: CDR1 SGHTA, CDR2 FQGTGA. Trimming pared 2 bases from V and 2 bases from J, leaving 6 bases between. CDR3 DNA: TGTGCCAGCAGCTTAGGGGGGAACTATGGCTACACCTTC. Its translation: CASSLGGNYGYTF.

The chain recombines TRBV6-1 with TRBJ2-3; TRBD2 agrees at 9 bases. Trimming cost V 8 bases and J 4 bases; bases outside gene matches: 7. CDR3 length: 14 residues. Looked up from germline, CDR1 is MNHNS and CDR2 is SASEGT. The CDR3 DNA reads as TGTGCCAGCTGGGCGGGGGGGAGGGCAGATACGCAGTATTTT. This translates into CASWAGGRADTQYF.

A single count supports this clone. The chain combines TRBV5-1 with TRBJ2-5, with D possibly being TRBD2 (6 bases). This CDR3 comprises 16 residues. Trimming stripped 0 bases from V and 1 base from J, with 13 bases between. Per germline, CDR1 SGHRS and CDR2 YFSETQ. The CDR3 DNA sequence: TGCGCCAGCAGCTTGGCCGTAGCGGTAACCCAAGAGACCCAGTACTTC. Its protein is CASSLAVAVTQETQYF.

The chain uses TRBV6-6 and TRBJ1-5; D might be TRBD1 (6 bases). This CDR3 has 13 residues. V was shortened by 8 bases and J by 3 bases, with 11 bases between the two germline ends. The germline V gene encodes CDR1 MNHNY and CDR2 SVGAGI (reference sequence). DNA for the CDR3: TGTGCCAGCGGGCAGGGGATCAATCAGCCCCAGCATTTT. Translating it yields CASGQGINQPQHF.

This rearrangement joins TRBV9 to TRBJ2-1; no clear D gene. The CDR3 has 12 amino acids. The V and J ends lost 6 bases and 3 bases respectively, with 7 bases between them. Per the germline V gene, CDR1 is SGDLS and CDR2 is YYNGEE. The CDR3 sequence is CASNSLYNEQFF. The CDR3 DNA is TGTGCCAGCAATTCCCTCTACAATGAGCAGTTCTTC.

The V and J genes are TRBV5-6 and TRBJ2-2; 11 bases match TRBD2. There are 17 residues in the CDR3. Germline V CDR1 and CDR2: SGHDT, YYEEEE. V trimming: 4 bases; J trimming: 3 bases; junction bases outside the gene matches: 8. The CDR3 DNA is TGTGCCAGCAGCCCTCTAGCGGGAGGAGGGGACACCGGGGAGCTGTTTTTT. Translated: CASSPLAGGGDTGELFF.

In this sample, this clone turned up a few times. This chain uses TRBV28 with TRBJ2-7, with TRBD1 identical over 10 bases. This CDR3 comprises 15 residues. The ends lost 6 bases at V and 3 bases at J; junction bases unmatched: 8. Germline V gives CDR1 MDHEN, CDR2 SYDVKM. DNA for the CDR3: TGTGCCAGCAGGTCCGGGACAGGGGCCCTCTACGAGCAGTACTTC. Its protein product is CASRSGTGALYEQYF.